The source of this T cell receptor (beta chain) is a study of blood T cell repertoires in COVID-19. Study-wide context: Specimens from acute and convalescent COVID-19 originated in the United States, Italy and Spain.

Allocation to cohorts depended on clinical history reported by the participants. Profiled with immunoSEQ multiplex PCR; TCRdb holds only in-frame clones, not every one. In the table there are about 200,000 clones, over 80% of which are singletons. This CDR3 has 14 residues. V was shortened by 3 bases and J by 8 bases, with 14 bases between the two germline ends. Germline-derived CDR1 and CDR2 are LNHDA and SQIVND (reference sequence). Material for sequencing was PBMCs or T cells enriched from blood (not recorded which). The clonotype was recovered from a young man who had recovered from COVID-19. The chain recombines TRBV19 with TRBJ2-1; D is possibly TRBD2 (7 bases). CDR3 coding DNA: TGTGCCAGTAGTATGGGGGGGCCGGGCTATGAGCAGTTCTTC. This codes for CASSMGGPGYEQFF.